A selection of T cell receptor beta chains follows, all from one sample in a study of T-cell reconstitution after alpha-beta-depleted transplantation in children. TCRdb re-called the PCR reads with MiXCR, one entry per CDR3 protein. The profile covers approximately 79,000 distinct CDR3 sequences, with about a sixth appearing a single time and about half taken by the ten largest. Material: PBMCs, mostly from graft donor cells, obtained 360 days after TCRalphabeta/CD19-depleted stem cell transplant. The receptors derive from a male patient aged 2-10 years who had a stem cell transplant for acute lymphoblastic leukemia, so the T cells may come from the graft donor. Each CDR3 is given with its conserved first and last residue. D genes are given only for firm matches. Where a row states a size, it is once, few, many or the class of an expanded clone; other rows omit it.

cdr3_nt cdr3_aa v_call d_call clone_size j_call
TGTGCCAGCAGCTTTATAACGGGAGGCCCCTGGGACGAGCAGTACTTC CASSFITGGPWDEQYF TRBV11-1 TRBD2 NA TRBJ2-7
TGTGCCAGCAGTCCCGGGTCCTCGGGTGAAGCTTTCTTT CASSPGSSGEAFF TRBV6-1 NA NA TRBJ1-1
TGTGCCAGCAGCCAAGATATTGGACTAGCGGGGTACAATGAGCAGTTCTTC CASSQDIGLAGYNEQFF TRBV12-3/TRBV12-4 TRBD2 many TRBJ2-1
TGTGCCACCAGTGATTTGCCACCACAGGGTTGGACCACCGGGGAGCTGTTTTTT CATSDLPPQGWTTGELFF TRBV24-1 NA many TRBJ2-2
TGTGCCAGCAGCCAAGCGGGATTCTCCTACGAGCAGTACTTC CASSQAGFSYEQYF TRBV3-1 NA NA TRBJ2-7
TGTGCCATCACCGAGCGGCTAGCGGGAGCCGTGTACTTC CAITERLAGAVYF TRBV10-3 TRBD2 few TRBJ2-7
TGTGCCATCAGTGAAGCCCATTACGAGCAGTACTTC CAISEAHYEQYF TRBV10-3 NA NA TRBJ2-7
TGTGCCAGCAGTTCCCGGGACAGGGACTACGAGCAGTACTTC CASSSRDRDYEQYF TRBV12-3/TRBV12-4 TRBD1 few TRBJ2-7
TGCAGTGCTAGAGATCTTCGAACGGGAGGGCCCTCGAATGAGCAGTTCTTC CSARDLRTGGPSNEQFF TRBV20-1 TRBD2 NA TRBJ2-1
TGCGCCAGCAGCCAGAGAGCGGCCCTCCAAGAGACCCAGTACTTC CASSQRAALQETQYF TRBV4-1 NA NA TRBJ2-5
TGTGCCTCCTTCCGGGACAGGGTTACGACTAATGAAAAACTGTTTTTT CASFRDRVTTNEKLFF TRBV12-3/TRBV12-4 TRBD1 few TRBJ1-4
TGTGCCAGCAGCTCGCCCGGGACTAGATGGTACGAGCAGTACTTC CASSSPGTRWYEQYF TRBV7-6 TRBD2 NA TRBJ2-7
TGTGCCAGCAGGCCCGGTGCGGGAGAGCCCAAAAACATTCAGTACTTC CASRPGAGEPKNIQYF TRBV12-3/TRBV12-4 TRBD2 few TRBJ2-4
TGTGCTAGCAGCCTAGGTTCGGAAATGGGGACCCAGTACTTC CASSLGSEMGTQYF TRBV7-7 NA NA TRBJ2-5
TGTGCCAGCAGGGGCGGGAGCACAGATACGCAGTATTTT CASRGGSTDTQYF TRBV6-1 NA NA TRBJ2-3